The 22 T cell receptor beta chains in this list originate from one sample, sequenced in a study of human T cells and chemical hapten exposure. Time point meaning: pre-sensitization, week 0. Treatment meaning: therapeutic diphenylcyclopropenone sensitization with weekly scalp DPC. TCRdb recomputed calls from the RACE reads with MiXCR, one row per CDR3 protein. Among 350,000 to 400,000 distinct CDR3 sequences, 5.1% were seen once, and the ten largest hold approximately 2.4%. The specimen comprised whole blood, sampled in connection with sensitization to the hapten diphenylcyclopropenone (DPC). These receptors were obtained from a woman aged 50 to 65 with alopecia areata. Some clones in this sample may be carry-over from other donors' samples.

Only a few counts were recorded for this clonotype. V is TRBV27 and J is TRBJ1-2; maybe TRBD1 (6 bases). This CDR3 is built from 16 residues. Trimming shortened V by 5 bases and J by 0 bases, and 16 bases separated the two germline ends. Per the germline V gene, CDR1 is MNHEY and CDR2 is SMNVEV (reference sequence). CDR3 sequence reads: CASSLTGDKANYGYTF. CDR3 DNA: TGTGCCAGCAGTCTGACAGGCGATAAAGCTAACTATGGCTACACCTTC.

This clonotype was seen repeatedly, ten times or more. The gene calls are TRBV27 and TRBJ1-4; 7 bases are a match to TRBD1. CDR3 length: 14 residues. Germline V CDR1 and CDR2: MNHEY, SMNVEV (reference sequence). V was clipped by 6 bases and J by 7 bases; unmatched bases: 8. This CDR3 reads CASRAEGAGEKLFF. In DNA, the CDR3 is TGTGCCAGCAGGGCTGAGGGGGCCGGTGAAAAACTGTTTTTT.

This clonotype was counted only a few times. The CDR3, as DNA: TGCGCCAGCAAGTTCGGGACTCCTCAAGAGACCCAGTACTTC. This sequence encodes CASKFGTPQETQYF. V is TRBV5-1 and J is TRBJ2-5; maybe TRBD2 (6 bases). Germline assignment: CDR1 SGHRS and CDR2 YFSETQ. The CDR3 runs to 14 residues. Between the trimmed V and J ends, which lost 6 bases and 2 bases, there was a span of 14 bases.

This clonotype came up a few times. V is TRBV12-3 or TRBV12-4 and J is TRBJ1-4, with 7 bases lining up with TRBD1. The CDR3 extends over 14 amino acids. Germline trimming cut 6 bases from V and 0 bases from J; bases unmatched to any gene: 1. CDR3 sequence reads: CASRTGTTNEKLFF. The CDR3 DNA sequence: TGTGCCAGCAGGACAGGGACAACTAATGAAAAACTGTTTTTT.

The chain carries TRBV13 and TRBJ2-7; 9 positions match TRBD2. Germline CDR1 is PRHDT and CDR2 is FYEKMQ (reference sequence). The trim removed 3 bases at V and 5 bases at J, leaving 5 bases unmatched. The CDR3 is 14 residues long. This CDR3 is CASSLRGGADEQYF. The CDR3 bases are TGTGCCAGCAGCTTGCGCGGGGGGGCTGACGAGCAGTACTTC.

This clonotype was found many times. The V call is TRBV5-4, the J call TRBJ1-1, with D possibly being TRBD1 (5 bases). CDR3 length: 15 amino acids. Trimming shortened V by 5 bases and J by 3 bases, and 17 bases separated the two germline ends. Germline values: CDR1 SGHNT, CDR2 YYREEE (reference sequence). CDR3 in DNA: TGTGCCAGCAGGGATGGTCGAGGGGCCTACACTGAAGCTTTCTTT. This gives the protein CASRDGRGAYTEAFF.

This clonotype has more than one count but fewer than ten. CDR3 loop: CASSGGPFYEQYF. The CDR3 nucleotides read TGTGCCAGCAGTGGAGGACCATTCTACGAGCAGTACTTC. The rearrangement links TRBV28 to TRBJ2-7, with D tentatively TRBD2 (5 bases). The CDR3 consists of 13 residues. V lost 5 bases to trimming and J lost 3 bases, with 11 bases between them. The germline V gene has CDR1 MDHEN and CDR2 SYDVKM.

In this sample, this clonotype turned up many times. CDR3 coding DNA: TGTGCCAGCAGCAAAACCGCTAGCACAGATACGCAGTATTTT. Translated, it gives CASSKTASTDTQYF. The J gene is TRBJ2-3, the V gene TRBV13; no clear D gene. Germline CDR1 and CDR2: PRHDT and FYEKMQ (reference sequence). The CDR3 contains 14 residues. Trimming cost V 5 bases and J 0 bases, with 9 bases left between them. The full variable domain, rest sourced from reference TRBV13 and TRBJ2-3, is AAGVIQSPRHLIKEKRETATLKCYPIPRHDTVYWYQQGPGQDPQFLISFYEKMQSDKGSIPDRFSAQQFSDYHSELNMSSLELGDSALYFCASSKTASTDTQYFGPGTRLTVL.

This chain links TRBV5-1 with TRBJ2-7; D remains unclear. From germline, CDR1 is SGHRS and CDR2 YFSETQ. The CDR3 sequence is 12 residues long. With 4 bases removed from V and 6 bases from J, the gap between germline ends came to 11 bases. CDR3: CASSLTLAEQYF. The DNA of the CDR3 is TGCGCCAGCAGCCTGACCCTGGCCGAGCAGTACTTC. The entire variable domain, with the rest obtained from reference TRBV5-1 and TRBJ2-7, is as follows: KAGVTQTPRYLIKTRGQQVTLSCSPISGHRSVSWYQQTPGQGLQFLFEYFSETQRNKGNFPGRFSGRQFSNSRSEMNVSTLELGDSALYLCASSLTLAEQYFGPGTRLTVT.

This clonotype was counted between two and nine times. This may arise from a read error, as a much more abundant clone is one base away. V and J are TRBV5-1 and TRBJ2-7; a possible D gene is TRBD2 (6 bases). Germline V gives CDR1 SGHRS, CDR2 YFSETQ. This CDR3 contains 12 residues. Deletions cut 7 bases from V and 0 bases from J, with 8 bases between. The CDR3 here is CASGGDSYEQYF. The CDR3, as DNA: TGCGCCAGCGGCGGGGACTCCTACGAGCAGTACTTC. Full variable domain (rest looked up from reference TRBV5-1 and TRBJ2-7): KAGVTQTPRYLIKTRGQQVTLSCSPISGHRSVSWYQQTPGQGLQFLFEYFSETQRNKGNFPGRFSGRQFSNSRSEMNVSTLELGDSALYLCASGGDSYEQYFGPGTRLTVT.

This clonotype was detected ten times or more. J is TRBJ2-1 and V is TRBV29-1; TRBD1 matches 11 bases. Per germline, CDR1 SQVTM and CDR2 ANQGSEA. This CDR3 contains 15 residues. Trimming cost V 6 bases and J 4 bases; bases outside gene matches: 8. The CDR3 protein is CSVRGDRGNYNEQFF. DNA of the CDR3: TGCAGCGTCCGTGGGGACAGGGGGAATTACAATGAGCAGTTCTTC.

This clonotype was picked up many times. The CDR3, as DNA: TGCAGTGCTAGAGTCGGGACAGGGGGCTCTCAGCCCCAGCATTTT. The encoded protein is CSARVGTGGSQPQHF. V is TRBV20-1 and J is TRBJ1-5; TRBD1 agrees at 12 bases. V lost 1 base, J lost 6 bases, and 4 bases stayed unmatched. CDR1 and CDR2 (germline): DFQATT, SNEGSKA (reference sequence). The CDR3 contains 15 residues.

The chain is built from TRBV2 and TRBJ2-2; D not resolved. This CDR3 is built from 14 residues. CDR1 SNHLY and CDR2 FYNNEI come from the germline V gene. V lost 2 bases and J lost 4, with 8 bases in between. The CDR3 is CASSEPAVTGELFF. The CDR3 DNA reads TGTGCCAGCAGTGAACCGGCAGTCACCGGGGAGCTGTTTTTT.

Ten or more counts support this clonotype. The chain couples TRBV5-1 to TRBJ2-3, with unresolved D. V was pared by 0 bases and J by 0 bases, with 5 bases between. Germline V gene data show CDR1 as SGHRS and CDR2 as YFSETQ. The CDR3 totals 14 residues. The CDR3 coding sequence is TGCGCCAGCAGCTTGGCACTTAGCACAGATACGCAGTATTTT. Translating gives CASSLALSTDTQYF.

This clonotype came up a few times. The chain couples TRBV2 to TRBJ2-1; TRBD2 matches 9 bases. Germline CDR1 is SNHLY and CDR2 is FYNNEI. Germline trimming cut 11 bases from V and 7 bases from J; bases unmatched to any gene: 6. There are 12 residues in the CDR3. The CDR3 DNA follows: TGTGCCGTTCTCGCGGGGGGGAATGAGCAGTTCTTC. Encoded protein: CAVLAGGNEQFF.

This sequence joins TRBV28 and TRBJ1-5; D gene ambiguous. CDR1 and CDR2 from the germline V gene are MDHEN and SYDVKM. V lost 1 base and J lost 0, with 10 bases in between. The CDR3 runs to 16 residues. The DNA for the CDR3 is TGTGCCAGCAGTTTATTCCCGGGTAATAGCAATCAGCCCCAGCATTTT. Translated, it gives CASSLFPGNSNQPQHF.

In its sample, this clonotype was seen a few times. The chain joins TRBV7-2 to TRBJ2-3, with 7 bases identical to TRBD1. CDR1 and CDR2 from the germline V gene are SGHTA and FQGNSA. This CDR3 region has 15 residues. V lost 0 bases to trimming and J lost 4 bases; unmatched junction nucleotides: 4. The CDR3 region has the DNA TGTGCCAGCAGCTTAGCTCCGACAGGGTCAGATACGCAGTATTTT. Translation: CASSLAPTGSDTQYF.

This clonotype has ten or more counts. The chain employs TRBV7-2 and TRBJ2-3; no reliable D call. Germline V lookup: CDR1 SGHTA, CDR2 FQGNSA. The CDR3 totals 12 residues. The germline V and J ends were trimmed by 10 bases and 2 bases, with 10 bases remaining between them. In DNA, the CDR3 is TGTGCCACCGGTCAAGCCACAGATACGCAGTATTTT. Translation: CATGQATDTQYF. Complete variable domain (other parts from reference TRBV7-2 and TRBJ2-3): GAGVSQSPSNKVTEKGKDVELRCDPISGHTALYWYRQSLGQGLEFLIYFQGNSAPDKSGLPSDRFSAERTGGSVSTLTIQRTQQEDSAVYLCATGQATDTQYFGPGTRLTVL.

This clonotype was counted only a few times. The chain uses TRBV5-4 and TRBJ2-3; D perhaps matches TRBD2 (6 bases). Per the germline V gene, CDR1 is SGHNT and CDR2 is YYREEE (reference sequence). V gave up 0 bases and J gave up 1 base, with 12 bases separating them. The CDR3 totals 16 residues. The CDR3 sequence is CASSLAGGIGTDTQYF. The CDR3 nucleotides are TGTGCCAGCAGCTTGGCCGGAGGGATCGGCACAGATACGCAGTATTTT. The full variable domain, rest sourced from reference TRBV5-4 and TRBJ2-3, is ETGVTQSPTHLIKTRGQQVTLRCSSQSGHNTVSWYQQALGQGPQFIFQYYREEENGRGNFPPRFSGLQFPNYSSELNVNALELDDSALYLCASSLAGGIGTDTQYFGPGTRLTVL.

This clonotype was seen repeatedly, ten times or more. The chain recombines TRBV7-6 with TRBJ2-1; 9 bases agree with TRBD2. CDR1 and CDR2 from the germline V gene are SGHVS and FNYEAQ. The CDR3 runs 15 residues. Trimming removed 4 bases from V and 7 bases from J; junction bases left unmatched: 8. The CDR3 nucleotides are TGTGCCAGCAGCTCTTTAGCGGGAGATTCAAATGAGCAGTTCTTC. It codes for CASSSLAGDSNEQFF.

This clonotype was seen a few times. The chain combines TRBV6-2 or TRBV6-3 with TRBJ1-1; D remains unclear. The CDR3 totals 12 residues. Germline assignment: CDR1 MNHEY and CDR2 SVGEGT. V dropped 7 bases and J dropped 0 bases, with 6 bases sitting between them. The CDR3 loop is CASNSVNTEAFF. As DNA, the CDR3 is TGTGCCAGCAATTCCGTGAACACTGAAGCTTTCTTT.

This clonotype was seen many times. V gene TRBV29-1 combines with J gene TRBJ2-2; 7 nucleotides agree with TRBD2. With 5 bases clipped from V and 5 bases from J, the junction kept 8 bases outside the gene matches. The CDR3 loop spans 14 amino acids. Germline V lookup: CDR1 SQVTM, CDR2 ANQGSEA. The CDR3: CSVRRGGKTGELFF. CDR3 in DNA: TGCAGCGTTCGTCGCGGGGGTAAAACCGGGGAGCTGTTTTTT.